The 28 T cell receptor beta chains listed next were all sequenced from one sample in a study of cytomegalovirus exposure and HLA in healthy donors. In the PCR, 60 Vbeta and 13 Jbeta primers were used. Repertoires were generated with immunoSEQ multiplex PCR, while TCRdb's copy carries only in-frame clones and drops some. Among 95,000 to 110,000 clones listed, around 80% were seen once. Sequencing input: PBMCs. The receptors were sampled from a woman younger than 35 in good health and CMV-seropositive.

The chain links TRBV27 to TRBJ2-7; the D is unclear. V was pared by 8 bases and J by 2 bases, with 10 bases between. The CDR3 consists of 12 residues. The V gene's germline CDR1 is MNHEY and CDR2 SMNVEV (reference sequence). Written as DNA, the CDR3 is TGTGCCAGCGAGAGCCTCGCCTACGAGCAGTACTTC. It translates to CASESLAYEQYF.

The count of this clone is one. This chain joins TRBV30 and TRBJ1-3, with D hard to call. Germline CDR1 is GTSNPN and CDR2 is SVGIG (reference sequence). V lost 4 bases and J lost 0, with 7 bases in between. The CDR3 sequence is 13 residues long. CDR3 region: CAWMGSSGNTIYF. In nucleotides, the CDR3 is TGTGCCTGGATGGGGAGCTCTGGAAACACCATATATTTT.

The chain employs TRBV6-5 and TRBJ1-1, with D possibly being TRBD1 (5 bases). The CDR3 sequence is 13 residues long. Germline CDR1 MNHEY, CDR2 SVGAGI. The V end lost 6 bases, the J end lost 6 bases, and 14 bases lay between the germline ends. CDR3 protein: CASSRGGRPEAFF. The DNA of the CDR3 is TGTGCCAGCAGCCGCGGGGGTCGGCCTGAAGCTTTCTTT.

The CDR3 here is CASSQDKLVNNEKLFF. CDR3 nucleotides: TGCGCCAGCAGCCAAGACAAACTGGTGAATAATGAAAAACTGTTTTTT. The rearrangement joins TRBV4-1 to TRBJ1-4; D uncertain. Germline V gene sequence: CDR1 MGHRA, CDR2 YSYEKL. V lost 0 bases and J lost 4, with 12 bases in between. This CDR3 comprises 16 residues.

This rearrangement joins TRBV19 to TRBJ1-3, with unresolved D. Trimming cost V 6 bases and J 1 base, with 16 bases left between them. The CDR3 covers 16 residues. Germline V gene lookup returns CDR1 LNHDA and CDR2 SQIVND (reference sequence). This chain's CDR3 is CASSPMGSSSGNTIYF. Written as DNA, the CDR3 is TGTGCCAGTAGCCCCATGGGCAGCTCTTCTGGAAACACCATATATTTT.

The V gene is TRBV6-1, the J gene TRBJ2-7, with TRBD2 as a possible D gene (6 bases). The CDR3 is 11 residues long. Trimming left V 4 bases short and J 7 bases short, with 8 bases between. Germline values: CDR1 MNHNS, CDR2 SASEGT. This chain's CDR3 is CASSGGVEQYF. The CDR3 region has the DNA TGTGCCAGCAGTGGCGGGGTTGAGCAGTACTTC.

As for this clone: Within the sample, other DNA sequences also encode this same CDR3. This chain links TRBV28 with TRBJ2-7; a possible D gene is TRBD1 (6 bases). V was clipped by 2 bases and J by 1 base, with 6 bases between them. The CDR3 runs to 13 residues. Germline values: CDR1 MDHEN, CDR2 SYDVKM. In nucleotides, the CDR3 is TGTGCCAGCAGTTTAGGACAGTCCTACGAGCAGTACTTC. Protein: CASSLGQSYEQYF.

This clone was counted once. The chain joins TRBV11-2 to TRBJ2-6, with 10 bases identical to TRBD2. The length of the CDR3 is 18 residues. Germline CDR1 SGHAT, CDR2 FQNNGV. The J segment lost 0 bases and the V segment lost 8 bases, leaving 10 bases of the junction unmatched. Here the CDR3 reads CASRRLAGPDSGANVLTF. For the CDR3, the DNA is TGTGCCAGCCGGCGACTAGCGGGCCCCGACTCTGGGGCCAACGTCCTGACTTTC.

This chain joins TRBV4-2 and TRBJ1-1; D is possibly TRBD1 (6 bases). The V end was cut by 0 bases, the J end by 6 bases, with 14 bases between. Germline V CDR1 and CDR2: LGHNA, YNFKEQ. CDR3 size: 15 residues. The CDR3: CASSQERWGPAEAFF. As DNA, the CDR3 is TGTGCCAGCAGCCAAGAACGCTGGGGGCCAGCTGAAGCTTTCTTT.

This clone appeared a few times. The rearrangement links TRBV28 to TRBJ2-3; the D gene is possibly TRBD2 (5 bases). V gave up 4 bases and J gave up 2 bases, with 13 bases separating them. The CDR3 contains 15 residues. Germline CDR1 MDHEN, CDR2 SYDVKM. CDR3 DNA sequence: TGTGCCAGCAGTTCTTACTCGGGGATCACAGATACGCAGTATTTT. Translated, it gives CASSSYSGITDTQYF.

The chain uses TRBV9 and TRBJ2-3; 13 bases line up with TRBD2. Trimming at V came to 4 bases and at J to 2 bases, leaving 22 bases not matched to a gene. The CDR3 is made up of 22 amino acids. Germline V lookup: CDR1 SGDLS, CDR2 YYNGEE. The CDR3, as DNA: TGTGCCAGCAGCAATCCGAAGTTCGGGACTAGCGGGACCGGGGGATCCACAGATACGCAGTATTTT. The encoded protein is CASSNPKFGTSGTGGSTDTQYF.

This clone was counted only a few times. CDR3 DNA sequence: TGTGCCAGCAGTTTAAGGGGGACAGGACGAAACTATGGCTACACCTTC. Protein: CASSLRGTGRNYGYTF. V usage is TRBV28 and J usage is TRBJ1-2, with TRBD1 matching 8 bases. Germline lookup yields CDR1 MDHEN and CDR2 SYDVKM. J was trimmed by 2 bases and V by 2 bases; bases with no gene match: 7. This CDR3 is built from 16 residues.

The rearrangement links TRBV6-1 to TRBJ1-4; the match to TRBD1 covers 7 bases. Per the germline V gene, CDR1 is MNHNS and CDR2 is SASEGT. Losses at the gene ends were 6 bases for V and 5 bases for J; bases not matched to a gene: 3. The CDR3 is 13 amino acids. The DNA for the CDR3 is TGTGCCAGCAGGCCGGGACAGAATGAAAAACTGTTTTTT. Encoded protein: CASRPGQNEKLFF.

This clone was recorded a few times. The conserved closing phenylalanine or tryptophan is absent in this CDR3, likely reflecting a read error. The DNA is omitted, as the CDR3 cannot be located on it reliably, and the CDR3 follows TCRdb's listing. The chain employs TRBV2 and TRBJ1-6. Germline values: CDR1 SNHLY, CDR2 FYNNEI. The CDR3 is 14 amino acids long, termini counted. This chain's CDR3 is CASSEGGGFSPLQV.

This clone was seen a few times. The chain couples TRBV6-5 to TRBJ1-1, with 8 bases lining up with TRBD1. This CDR3 comprises 14 residues. J lost 0 bases, V lost 6 bases, and 3 bases had no gene match. The germline V gene encodes CDR1 MNHEY and CDR2 SVGAGI. In nucleotides, the CDR3 is TGTGCCAGCAGGCTGGGACAGGTGAACACTGAAGCTTTCTTT. The encoded protein is CASRLGQVNTEAFF.

J is TRBJ1-2 and V is TRBV7-8, with 7 positions matching TRBD1. The length of the CDR3 is 13 residues. Per germline, CDR1 SGHVS and CDR2 FQNEAQ. V was pared by 5 bases and J by 2 bases, with 2 bases of the junction left unmatched. DNA for the CDR3: TGTGCCAGCAGCCGGACAGGAAACTATGGCTACACCTTC. This codes for CASSRTGNYGYTF.

The chain has TRBV4-1 and TRBJ2-7, with TRBD2 matching over 13 bases. V was pared by 0 bases and J by 3 bases, with 2 bases of the junction left unmatched. Germline loops: CDR1 MGHRA, CDR2 YSYEKL. CDR3 length: 16 residues. This chain's CDR3 is CASSQELAGGYYEQYF. The CDR3 bases are TGCGCCAGCAGCCAAGAACTAGCGGGAGGGTACTACGAGCAGTACTTC.

V usage is TRBV13 and J usage is TRBJ2-5, with 16 bases matching TRBD2. The CDR3 consists of 20 residues. V lost 0 bases, J lost 0 bases, and 7 bases stayed unmatched. CDR1 and CDR2 (germline): PRHDT, FYEKMQ (reference sequence). CDR3 nucleotides: TGTGCCAGCAGCTTAGGATGGGGACTAGCGGGAGGGAGCCACCAAGAGACCCAGTACTTC. This encodes CASSLGWGLAGGSHQETQYF.

On this clone itself: Relative to the germline gene, one junction end is altered; a read error may explain this. The DNA of the CDR3 is TGTGCTAGCAGCTTCCGGGACAAGTTTCAATTCGAAGAGACCCAGTACTTC. Amino acids: CASSFRDKFQFEETQYF. The rearrangement uses TRBV7-7 and TRBJ2-5; the D gene is possibly TRBD1 (6 bases). This CDR3 is 17 amino acids long. Germline CDR1 is SSHAT and CDR2 is FNYEAQ (reference sequence).

The sample holds one count of this clone. The chain links TRBV9 to TRBJ2-7; D gene unclear. CDR3 length equals 15 residues. Germline V gene sequence: CDR1 SGDLS, CDR2 YYNGEE. V was trimmed by 0 bases and J by 3 bases, leaving 13 bases between them. The CDR3 spells CASSVAPSHFYEQYF. In DNA, the CDR3 is TGTGCCAGCAGCGTAGCCCCCTCCCACTTCTACGAGCAGTACTTC.

V usage is TRBV25-1 and J usage is TRBJ1-2, with D hard to call. Germline-derived CDR1 and CDR2 are MGHDK and SYGVNS. This CDR3 has 14 amino acids. V dropped 1 base and J dropped 3 bases, with 9 bases sitting between them. CDR3 region: CASSESREDYGYTF. Here the CDR3 DNA reads TGTGCCAGCAGTGAATCCCGGGAAGACTATGGCTACACCTTC.

The genes are TRBV30 and TRBJ2-6, with TRBD2 matching over 12 bases. This CDR3 is built from 18 residues. The V segment lost 2 bases and the J segment 3 bases; nucleotides outside the gene matches: 8. The germline V gene encodes CDR1 GTSNPN and CDR2 SVGIG (reference sequence). CDR3 coding DNA: TGTGCCTGGAGTTCCGGACTAGCGGGATCGGGTGGGGCCAACGTCCTGACTTTC. This sequence encodes CAWSSGLAGSGGANVLTF.

The chain uses TRBV10-1 and TRBJ2-3; TRBD2 aligns across 7 bases. CDR3 length equals 15 residues. V dropped 3 bases and J dropped 2; count of bases not matched to a gene: 5. Per the germline V gene, CDR1 is WNHNN and CDR2 is SYGVQD (reference sequence). This CDR3 is CASSESSGDTDTQYF. The CDR3 DNA sequence: TGCGCCAGCAGTGAATCTAGCGGAGACACAGATACGCAGTATTTT.

This clone was picked up a small number of times. V is TRBV9 and J is TRBJ1-1; TRBD1 aligns across 8 bases. The CDR3 contains 15 residues. CDR1 and CDR2 from the germline V gene are SGDLS and YYNGEE. V lost 1 base, J lost 1 base, and 3 bases stayed unmatched. CDR3 protein: CASSVSGQANTEAFF. As DNA, the CDR3 is TGTGCCAGCAGCGTATCGGGACAGGCGAACACTGAAGCTTTCTTT.

This clone has a handful of counts. The chain employs TRBV9 and TRBJ2-2; TRBD1 matches at 7 bases. CDR3 size: 15 residues. From germline, CDR1 is SGDLS and CDR2 YYNGEE. The trim removed 4 bases at V and 1 base at J, leaving 4 bases unmatched. The CDR3 DNA reads as TGTGCCAGCAGCACCCGGACAGGGAACACCGGGGAGCTGTTTTTT. Translated, it gives CASSTRTGNTGELFF.

V and J are TRBV13 and TRBJ1-1; maybe TRBD1 (6 bases). CDR3 length equals 15 residues. The germline V gene has CDR1 PRHDT and CDR2 FYEKMQ (reference sequence). V was pared by 0 bases and J by 4 bases, with 12 bases between. CDR3 loop: CASSLGGGALTEAFF. CDR3 nucleotides: TGTGCCAGCAGCTTAGGCGGGGGGGCACTCACTGAAGCTTTCTTT. The whole variable domain, remainder taken from reference TRBV13 and TRBJ1-1, is AAGVIQSPRHLIKEKRETATLKCYPIPRHDTVYWYQQGPGQDPQFLISFYEKMQSDKGSIPDRFSAQQFSDYHSELNMSSLELGDSALYFCASSLGGGALTEAFFGQGTRLTVV.

The rearrangement links TRBV28 to TRBJ1-2; D is perhaps TRBD1 (6 bases). In germline, CDR1 is MDHEN, CDR2 SYDVKM. Between the trimmed V and J ends, which lost 5 bases and 7 bases, there was a span of 11 bases. The CDR3 has 12 residues. CDR3 in amino acids: CASSQQGFGYTF. The DNA of the CDR3 is TGTGCCAGCAGTCAACAGGGTTTTGGCTACACCTTC.

The gene calls are TRBV7-9 and TRBJ1-4, with TRBD1 as a possible D gene (5 bases). The CDR3 is 15 residues long. Trimming left V 1 base short and J 7 bases short, with 13 bases between. Germline V gives CDR1 SEHNR, CDR2 FQNEAQ (reference sequence). For the CDR3, the DNA is TGTGCCAGCAGCTTAGGGGGGGACGGCTTTGAAAAACTGTTTTTT. It translates to CASSLGGDGFEKLFF.